This T cell receptor (beta chain) comes out of a study of blood T cells in healthy people across ages. Study-wide background: About one barcoded beta molecule per two T cells was the capture yield of template switching.

With a J-beta primer mix and a sample-barcoded 5' primer, a second PCR ran about 6 to 11 cycles. TCRdb called the 5' RACE reads again in MiXCR, with one record for every CDR3 protein. The sample has hundreds of thousands of distinct CDR3 sequences; roughly 56% are singletons. V shed 6 bases, J shed 3 bases, and the junction held 6 bases outside the gene matches. The CDR3 spans 14 residues. The V and J genes are TRBV12-3 or TRBV12-4 and TRBJ2-3; TRBD2 matches 7 bases. The sample was blood. This TCR was sampled from a man aged 35 to 55 in good health. CDR3 loop: CASRPSGRTDTQYF. The CDR3 nucleotides are TGTGCCAGCAGGCCTAGCGGAAGAACAGATACGCAGTATTTT.